What follows are 29 T cell receptor beta chains derived from one specimen sequenced in a study of T cell responses to AZD1222 COVID-19 vaccine. Only in-frame clones appear in the TCRdb table, and some are missing; sequencing was by immunoSEQ multiplex PCR. The sample holds around 110,000 clones; approximately 93% are singletons and the top ten take approximately 3.1%. Here the sequenced sample was peripheral blood, taken on day 0 of AZD1222 vaccination. These receptor sequences come from an adult in good health.

A single count supports this clone. This chain links TRBV27 with TRBJ1-4, with D unclear. Germline V gives CDR1 MNHEY, CDR2 SMNVEV (reference sequence). The CDR3 is made up of 14 amino acids. V dropped 6 bases and J dropped 0 bases, with 8 bases sitting between them. The CDR3 region is CASSVSATNEKLFF. CDR3 DNA: TGTGCCAGCAGCGTGAGTGCAACTAATGAAAAACTGTTTTTT.

Of note for this clone: Other nucleotide sequences in the sample specify the same CDR3. The V and J genes are TRBV5-1 and TRBJ1-5; unclear D gene. V was trimmed by 0 bases and J by 4 bases, leaving 5 bases between them. There are 13 residues in the CDR3. Per germline, CDR1 SGHRS and CDR2 YFSETQ. The CDR3 bases are TGCGCCAGCAGCTTGGACGGGAATCAGCCCCAGCATTTT. As protein: CASSLDGNQPQHF.

The rearrangement links TRBV9 to TRBJ1-2; D is unclear. Trimming shortened V by 4 bases and J by 2 bases, and 21 bases separated the two germline ends. The CDR3 covers 17 residues. Germline CDR1 is SGDLS and CDR2 is YYNGEE. This CDR3 reads CASSPPLLMGANYGYTF. The DNA for the CDR3 is TGTGCCAGCAGCCCACCACTCCTAATGGGCGCGAACTATGGCTACACCTTC.

The chain couples TRBV7-9 to TRBJ1-2; maybe TRBD1 (5 bases). V was trimmed by 5 bases and J by 7 bases, leaving 17 bases between them. Germline V gene lookup returns CDR1 SEHNR and CDR2 FQNEAQ (reference sequence). CDR3 length equals 14 residues. The CDR3: CASSMYLGGIGYTF. The DNA of the CDR3 is TGTGCCAGCAGCATGTATTTGGGGGGAATTGGCTACACCTTC.

The chain has TRBV13 and TRBJ2-1, with D possibly being TRBD2 (6 bases). This CDR3 has 14 residues. Germline V gives CDR1 PRHDT, CDR2 FYEKMQ (reference sequence). V lost 5 bases and J lost 3, with 11 bases in between. CDR3 in amino acids: CASSPTRSYNEQFF. The CDR3 DNA sequence: TGTGCCAGCAGCCCGACTAGAAGCTACAATGAGCAGTTCTTC.

The chain carries TRBV28 and TRBJ1-2, with 7 bases that match TRBD1. The length of the CDR3 is 13 residues. Germline V gene sequence: CDR1 MDHEN, CDR2 SYDVKM. The J segment lost 2 bases and the V segment lost 8 bases, leaving 5 bases of the junction unmatched. DNA for the CDR3: TGTGCCAGCGCGACAGGGTGGAACTATGGCTACACCTTC. Protein sequence: CASATGWNYGYTF.

This clone was counted once. The CDR3 loop reads CASKGVSSYEQYF. Written as DNA, the CDR3 is TGTGCCAGTAAAGGGGTTTCATCCTACGAGCAGTACTTC. V gene TRBV19 combines with J gene TRBJ2-7, with TRBD1 as a possible D gene (5 bases). The CDR3 contains 13 residues. From germline, CDR1 is LNHDA and CDR2 SQIVND (reference sequence). Trimming left V 7 bases short and J 1 base short, with 11 bases between.

The J gene is TRBJ1-5, the V gene TRBV28, with D possibly being TRBD1 (6 bases). Per the germline V gene, CDR1 is MDHEN and CDR2 is SYDVKM. V lost 0 bases and J 7 bases, leaving 16 bases between the germline ends. The CDR3 covers 16 residues. The CDR3 here is CASSLWALQGVQPQHF. Written as DNA, the CDR3 is TGTGCCAGCAGTTTATGGGCACTACAGGGCGTACAGCCCCAGCATTTT.

CDR3 region: CASSDLRTGRNEQYF. DNA for the CDR3: TGTGCCAGCAGTGATCTCCGGACAGGGAGGAACGAGCAGTACTTC. This rearrangement joins TRBV2 to TRBJ2-7, with 8 bases fitting TRBD1. Germline assignment: CDR1 SNHLY and CDR2 FYNNEI. This CDR3 region has 15 residues. With 3 bases clipped from V and 5 bases from J, the junction kept 9 bases outside the gene matches.

This chain joins TRBV10-1 and TRBJ2-7, with D hard to call. Germline V CDR1 and CDR2: WNHNN, SYGVQD (reference sequence). The V end lost 4 bases, the J end lost 3 bases, and 10 bases lay between the germline ends. The CDR3 is 13 amino acids. CDR3 in amino acids: CASSGGFYYEQYF. The CDR3 region has the DNA TGCGCCAGCAGTGGTGGCTTTTACTACGAGCAGTACTTC.

This rearrangement joins TRBV19 to TRBJ2-1, with D unclear. The CDR3 is 13 amino acids. The germline V gene has CDR1 LNHDA and CDR2 SQIVND (reference sequence). Trimming took 5 bases from V and 0 from J, leaving 5 bases between them. The CDR3 reads CASSGSSYNEQFF. The DNA for the CDR3 is TGTGCCAGTAGTGGTAGCTCCTACAATGAGCAGTTCTTC. Combining the CDR3 with reference TRBV19 and TRBJ2-1 gives the whole variable domain DGGITQSPKYLFRKEGQNVTLSCEQNLNHDAMYWYRQDPGQGLRLIYYSQIVNDFQKGDIAEGYSVSREKKESFPLTVTSAQKNPTAFYLCASSGSSYNEQFFGPGTRLTVL.

V usage is TRBV5-1 and J usage is TRBJ2-3; either TRBD1 or TRBD2 may fit D (5 bases each). Trimming cost V 5 bases and J 2 bases, with 15 bases left between them. Germline V CDR1 and CDR2: SGHRS, YFSETQ. The CDR3 spans 15 residues. CDR3 nucleotide sequence: TGCGCCAGCAGACACTCGGGGCGGACCACAGATACGCAGTATTTT. Protein sequence: CASRHSGRTTDTQYF.

The chain employs TRBV19 and TRBJ2-7, with D unclear. Germline CDR1 and CDR2: LNHDA and SQIVND (reference sequence). V gave up 4 bases and J gave up 0 bases, with 10 bases separating them. This CDR3 has 14 amino acids. For the CDR3, the DNA is TGTGCCAGTAGTACGGACGGCCTCTCCTACGAGCAGTACTTC. Its translation is CASSTDGLSYEQYF.

V gene TRBV19 combines with J gene TRBJ1-5, with D perhaps matching TRBD1 (5 bases). Per the germline V gene, CDR1 is LNHDA and CDR2 is SQIVND (reference sequence). Trimming took off 0 bases at V and 5 bases at J, with 17 bases between the two ends. This CDR3 contains 17 residues. CDR3 in amino acids: CASSIDHPGRWDQPQHF. CDR3 coding DNA: TGTGCCAGTAGTATAGATCACCCGGGACGGTGGGATCAGCCCCAGCATTTT.

The V call is TRBV11-1, the J call TRBJ2-1; D gene uncertain. This CDR3 is built from 12 residues. Trimming stripped 4 bases from V and 7 bases from J, with 8 bases between. Germline V gene lookup returns CDR1 SGHAT and CDR2 FQDESV (reference sequence). The CDR3 region has the DNA TGTGCCAGCAGCTCTGGAAGGAATGAGCAGTTCTTC. Its translation: CASSSGRNEQFF.

The rearrangement uses TRBV19 and TRBJ2-7; 8 bases are a match to TRBD1. The CDR3 has 15 residues. The V segment lost 5 bases and the J segment 5 bases; nucleotides outside the gene matches: 11. The germline V gene has CDR1 LNHDA and CDR2 SQIVND (reference sequence). CDR3 coding DNA: TGTGCCAGTAGTGACCCCGGACAGGGTCCCCACGAGCAGTACTTC. Its protein product is CASSDPGQGPHEQYF.

The J gene is TRBJ2-1, the V gene TRBV7-9; weak D call: TRBD1 (5 bases). CDR3 size: 16 residues. The germline V gene has CDR1 SEHNR and CDR2 FQNEAQ (reference sequence). V lost 1 base, J lost 1 base, and 11 bases lay in between. The CDR3 region has the DNA TGTGCCAGCAGCTTAGAGGGCAGGGTGTCCTACAATGAGCAGTTCTTC. Its protein is CASSLEGRVSYNEQFF.

The chain recombines TRBV3-1 (or the pseudogene TRBV3-2) with TRBJ2-2; 7 positions match TRBD2. CDR1 is LGHDT, CDR2 YNNKEL, per germline (reference sequence). The CDR3 sequence is 14 residues long. Losses at the gene ends were 1 base for V and 6 bases for J; bases not matched to a gene: 2. The CDR3 here is CASSQGLAAGELFF. The CDR3 DNA reads as TGTGCCAGCAGCCAAGGACTAGCCGCCGGGGAGCTGTTTTTT.

The chain is built from TRBV24-1 and TRBJ2-3; TRBD1 matches 8 bases. This CDR3 is built from 17 residues. Trimming took 4 bases from V and 1 from J; bases not matched to a gene: 9. The germline gives CDR1 KGHDR, CDR2 SFDVKD. Here the CDR3 DNA reads TGTGCCACCAGTGACCCTTGGACAGGGCTGGGCACAGATACGCAGTATTTT. Its translation is CATSDPWTGLGTDTQYF.

V usage is TRBV27 and J usage is TRBJ2-3; no clear D. Germline V gene sequence: CDR1 MNHEY, CDR2 SMNVEV (reference sequence). The V end lost 5 bases, the J end lost 5 bases, and 5 bases lay between the germline ends. CDR3 length equals 11 residues. CDR3 sequence (DNA): TGTGCCAGCAGTCGAGGAGATACGCAGTATTTT. It yields the protein CASSRGDTQYF.

V is TRBV11-2 and J is TRBJ1-5, with TRBD1 matching over 7 bases. Losses at the gene ends were 6 bases for V and 7 bases for J; bases not matched to a gene: 12. This CDR3 is 15 amino acids long. CDR1 SGHAT and CDR2 FQNNGV come from the germline V gene. The CDR3 nucleotides are TGTGCCAGCAGTCACAACAGGGGTAGGTACCAGCCCCAGCATTTT. Its translation is CASSHNRGRYQPQHF.

This clone was counted once. The rearrangement uses TRBV10-3 and TRBJ1-1; weak D call: TRBD1 (6 bases). V dropped 2 bases and J dropped 0 bases, with 10 bases sitting between them. Germline lookup yields CDR1 ENHRY and CDR2 SYGVKD. The CDR3 loop spans 15 amino acids. CDR3 residues: CAISEMGALNTEAFF. In nucleotides, the CDR3 is TGTGCCATCAGTGAGATGGGGGCTTTGAACACTGAAGCTTTCTTT.

DNA for the CDR3: TGTGCCAGCAGTGAAGCTTGGGGGGCCAGTCAGCCCCAGCATTTT. Its protein product is CASSEAWGASQPQHF. The chain has TRBV6-1 and TRBJ1-5; perhaps TRBD1 as D (6 bases). There are 15 residues in the CDR3. V lost 0 bases and J 6 bases, leaving 12 bases between the germline ends. Germline CDR1 and CDR2: MNHNS and SASEGT.

This sequence joins TRBV12-3 or TRBV12-4 and TRBJ1-6, with D hard to call. Trimming stripped 3 bases from V and 14 bases from J, with 2 bases between. The CDR3 is 9 residues long. DNA for the CDR3: TGTGCCAGCAGTTTGGCCCTCCACTTT. It is translated as CASSLALHF.

The V gene is TRBV24-1, the J gene TRBJ2-1; 12 bases map to TRBD2. The CDR3 runs 16 residues. Trimming cost V 4 bases and J 6 bases; bases outside gene matches: 6. CDR1 and CDR2 from the germline V gene are KGHDR and SFDVKD. The CDR3 is CATSDPSGRAFNEQFF. CDR3 coding DNA: TGTGCCACCAGTGACCCTAGCGGGAGGGCCTTCAATGAGCAGTTCTTC.

The chain has TRBV5-4 and TRBJ1-1; weak D call: TRBD1 (6 bases). The V end lost 5 bases, the J end lost 5 bases, and 16 bases lay between the germline ends. The CDR3 runs to 14 residues. Per the germline V gene, CDR1 is SGHNT and CDR2 is YYREEE (reference sequence). The CDR3 bases are TGTGCCAGCAGGTCTCTGGGGGCGCTTACTGAAGCTTTCTTT. Its protein product is CASRSLGALTEAFF.

The chain has TRBV6-5 and TRBJ2-3, with TRBD1 identical over 7 bases. Germline loops: CDR1 MNHEY, CDR2 SVGAGI. There are 16 residues in the CDR3. The trim removed 0 bases at V and 3 bases at J, leaving 6 bases unmatched. As DNA, the CDR3 is TGTGCCAGCAGTTACTCCGGGACAGCCGGGACAGATACGCAGTATTTT. Amino acid sequence: CASSYSGTAGTDTQYF.

This sequence joins TRBV5-1 and TRBJ1-1; 7 bases fit TRBD1. Per the germline V gene, CDR1 is SGHRS and CDR2 is YFSETQ. CDR3 length: 15 residues. V lost 0 bases, J lost 3 bases, and 5 bases stayed unmatched. CDR3 nucleotides: TGCGCCAGCAGCTTGGAGGCAGGGGGTGACACTGAAGCTTTCTTT. Its protein is CASSLEAGGDTEAFF. Complete variable domain (other parts from reference TRBV5-1 and TRBJ1-1): KAGVTQTPRYLIKTRGQQVTLSCSPISGHRSVSWYQQTPGQGLQFLFEYFSETQRNKGNFPGRFSGRQFSNSRSEMNVSTLELGDSALYLCASSLEAGGDTEAFFGQGTRLTVV.

V usage is TRBV7-9 and J usage is TRBJ2-7, with D maybe TRBD2 (6 bases). In germline, CDR1 is SEHNR, CDR2 FQNEAQ (reference sequence). The V end was cut by 2 bases, the J end by 3 bases, with 17 bases between. The CDR3 sequence is 16 residues long. In DNA form, the CDR3 reads TGTGCCAGCAGCTTATCTCCGACGGGAGCCAGCTACGAGCAGTACTTC. Protein sequence: CASSLSPTGASYEQYF. Combining the CDR3 with reference TRBV7-9 and TRBJ2-7 gives the whole variable domain DTGVSQNPRHKITKRGQNVTFRCDPISEHNRLYWYRQTLGQGPEFLTYFQNEAQLEKSRLLSDRFSAERPKGSFSTLEIQRTEQGDSAMYLCASSLSPTGASYEQYFGPGTRLTVT.